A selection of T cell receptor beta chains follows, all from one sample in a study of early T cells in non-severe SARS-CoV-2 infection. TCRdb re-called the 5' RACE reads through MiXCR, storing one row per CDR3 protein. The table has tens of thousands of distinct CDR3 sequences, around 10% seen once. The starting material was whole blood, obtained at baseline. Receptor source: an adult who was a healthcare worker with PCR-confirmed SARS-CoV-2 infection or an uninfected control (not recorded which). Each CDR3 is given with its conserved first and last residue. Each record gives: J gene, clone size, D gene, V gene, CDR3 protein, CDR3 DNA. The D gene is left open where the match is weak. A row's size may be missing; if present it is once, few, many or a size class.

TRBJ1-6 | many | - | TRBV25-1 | CASSEFGVSPLHF | TGTGCCAGCAGTGAATTTGGGGTTTCACCCCTCCACTTT
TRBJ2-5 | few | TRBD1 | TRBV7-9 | CASSSSGTGGKETQYF | TGTGCCAGCAGCTCGTCCGGGACAGGGGGCAAAGAGACCCAGTACTTC
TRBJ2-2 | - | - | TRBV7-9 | CASSQAGELFF | TGTGCCAGCAGCCAGGCCGGGGAGCTGTTTTTT
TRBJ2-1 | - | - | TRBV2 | CASSVNTYNEQFF | TGTGCCAGCAGTGTAAATACCTACAATGAGCAGTTCTTC
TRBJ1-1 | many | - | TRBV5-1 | CASSLAGFGTEAFF | TGCGCCAGCAGCTTGGCGGGGTTCGGCACTGAAGCTTTCTTT
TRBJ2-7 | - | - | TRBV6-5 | CASSYAAYEQYF | TGTGCCAGCAGTTACGCGGCCTACGAGCAGTACTTC
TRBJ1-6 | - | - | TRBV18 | CASSLGDGSPLHF | TGTGCCAGCTCACTTGGGGATGGTTCACCCCTCCACTTT
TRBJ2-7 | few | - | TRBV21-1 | CASKDSLTYEQYF | TGTGCCAGCAAGGACAGCCTTACCTACGAGCAGTACTTC
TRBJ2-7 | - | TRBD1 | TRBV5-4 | CASKVGQGAYEQYF | TGTGCCAGCAAAGTGGGACAGGGGGCCTACGAGCAGTACTTC
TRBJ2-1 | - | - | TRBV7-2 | CASSSYPDSYSYNEQFF | TGTGCCAGCAGCTCCTACCCGGACAGCTACTCCTACAATGAGCAGTTCTTC
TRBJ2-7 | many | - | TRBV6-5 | CASSRQGGYSYEQYF | TGTGCCAGCAGCCGCCAGGGGGGATACTCCTACGAGCAGTACTTC
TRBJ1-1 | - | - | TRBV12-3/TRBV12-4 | CASSLPGTAEAFF | TGTGCCAGCAGTTTACCAGGGACGGCTGAAGCTTTCTTT
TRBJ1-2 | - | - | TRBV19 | CASSSGRHGYTF | TGTGCCAGTAGTTCGGGACGGCATGGCTACACCTTC
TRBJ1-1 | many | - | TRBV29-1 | CSVNSNMNTEAFF | TGCAGCGTCAACAGTAACATGAACACTGAAGCTTTCTTT
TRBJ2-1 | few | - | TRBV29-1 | CSVEGLASFLNEQFF | TGCAGCGTTGAGGGGCTAGCTTCGTTTCTAAATGAGCAGTTCTTC
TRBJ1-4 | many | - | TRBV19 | CASSIGAFANEKLFF | TGTGCCAGTAGTATTGGTGCGTTTGCTAATGAAAAACTGTTTTTT
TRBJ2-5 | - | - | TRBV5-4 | CASSLDRVKETQYF | TGTGCCAGCAGCTTGGACAGGGTAAAAGAGACCCAGTACTTC
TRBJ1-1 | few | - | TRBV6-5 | CASRGGLGGNTEAFF | TGTGCCAGCAGGGGCGGGCTAGGTGGCAACACTGAAGCTTTCTTT
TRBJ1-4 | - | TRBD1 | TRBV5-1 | CASTPTGDHEKLFF | TGCGCCAGCACCCCCACAGGGGACCATGAAAAACTGTTTTTT
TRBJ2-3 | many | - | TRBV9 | CASSPAGPGTDTQYF | TGTGCCAGCAGCCCAGCGGGCCCCGGCACAGATACGCAGTATTTT
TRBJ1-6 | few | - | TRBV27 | CASSLQGFRSPLHF | TGTGCCAGCAGTTTACAGGGATTTAGGTCACCCCTCCACTTT
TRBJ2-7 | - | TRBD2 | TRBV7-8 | CASSLDGGDTYEQYF | TGTGCCAGCAGCTTAGACGGGGGGGACACCTACGAGCAGTACTTC
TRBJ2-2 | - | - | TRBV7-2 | CASSFGFAASNTGELFF | TGTGCCAGCAGCTTCGGGTTCGCCGCGTCGAACACCGGGGAGCTGTTTTTT
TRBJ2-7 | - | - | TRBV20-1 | CSASGDSYEQYF | TGCAGTGCTAGCGGTGACTCCTACGAGCAGTACTTC
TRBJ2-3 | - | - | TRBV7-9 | CAAGEGGRTDTQYF | TGTGCCGCCGGGGAGGGGGGCCGCACAGATACGCAGTATTTT
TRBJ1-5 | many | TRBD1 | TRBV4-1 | CASSRKPGTGDQPQHF | TGCGCCAGCAGCCGAAAGCCCGGGACAGGCGATCAGCCCCAGCATTTT
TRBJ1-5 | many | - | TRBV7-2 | CASSLTDNQPQHF | TGTGCCAGCAGCTTGACGGACAATCAGCCCCAGCATTTT
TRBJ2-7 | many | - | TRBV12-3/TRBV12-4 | CASSPLGAATTYEQYF | TGTGCCAGCAGTCCTTTGGGGGCAGCAACAACCTACGAGCAGTACTTC
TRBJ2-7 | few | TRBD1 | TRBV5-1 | CASSHGQGITYEQYF | TGCGCCAGCAGCCATGGACAGGGCATAACCTACGAGCAGTACTTC